The 30 T cell receptor beta chains listed next were all sequenced from one sample in a study of CD8+CD57+ T cells in acquired aplastic anemia. CDR3 and TCR beta VDJ profiling relied on genomic DNA as the template. In TCRdb, the reads were re-called with MiXCR into one record per CDR3 protein. The repertoire consists of under 200,000 distinct CDR3 sequences, with under 70% occurring once and the leading ten covering about 43%. Material for sequencing was sorted CD4+, CD8+, or CD8+CD57+ T cells (not recorded which) from PBMCs. The receptors originated from a human donor with severe aplastic anemia or a healthy control (not recorded which).

The chain employs TRBV6-6 and TRBJ1-4; D is undetermined. Per the germline V gene, CDR1 is MNHNY and CDR2 is SVGAGI (reference sequence). Trimming cost V 6 bases and J 0 bases, with 8 bases left between them. The CDR3 covers 14 residues. CDR3 in DNA: TGTGCCAGCAGGGGGAGTGCAACTAATGAAAAACTGTTTTTT. This encodes CASRGSATNEKLFF.

This clonotype was seen many times. CDR3 region: CASSSSFSDTDTQYF. The CDR3 DNA reads as TGCGCCAGCAGCTCCAGTTTTTCGGACACAGATACGCAGTATTTT. The chain couples TRBV5-1 to TRBJ2-3; the D is unclear. V was cut by 3 bases and J by 2 bases, with 13 bases left in between. Looked up from germline, CDR1 is SGHRS and CDR2 is YFSETQ. The length of the CDR3 is 15 residues.

The table lists this clonotype with a count of one. The chain couples TRBV2 to TRBJ1-2; tentatively, D is TRBD1 (5 bases). The V and J ends lost 8 bases and 5 bases respectively, with 6 bases between them. CDR1 and CDR2 (germline): SNHLY, FYNNEI. CDR3 length equals 10 residues. The CDR3 loop is CASGTYGYTF. In DNA form, the CDR3 reads TGTGCCAGCGGGACTTATGGCTACACCTTC.

J is TRBJ2-5 and V is TRBV20-1, with D possibly being TRBD2 (6 bases). Germline V gives CDR1 DFQATT, CDR2 SNEGSKA (reference sequence). Trimming removed 0 bases at V and 0 bases at J, with 20 bases between. This CDR3 has 18 amino acids. The CDR3 is CSARDLVRGNSYQETQYF. DNA for the CDR3: TGCAGTGCTAGAGATTTGGTGCGGGGTAACTCCTACCAAGAGACCCAGTACTTC.

The gene calls are TRBV12-3 or TRBV12-4 and TRBJ2-7; 8 bases are shared with TRBD1. The CDR3 loop spans 13 amino acids. V shed 3 bases, J shed 3 bases, and the junction held 1 base outside the gene matches. The CDR3 sequence: CASSFDRGYEQYF. The CDR3 DNA reads TGTGCCAGCAGTTTTGACAGGGGCTACGAGCAGTACTTC.

The chain couples TRBV12-3 or TRBV12-4 to TRBJ2-7; possible D gene TRBD1, 6 bases. V lost 6 bases to trimming and J lost 4 bases, with 13 bases between them. CDR3 length equals 13 residues. The CDR3 nucleotides read TGTGCCAGCAGCCAGACCAGGGGTTACGAGCAGTACTTC. Its protein product is CASSQTRGYEQYF.

J is TRBJ2-7 and V is TRBV4-3; weak D call: TRBD2 (5 bases). From germline, CDR1 is LGHNA and CDR2 YSLEER. V was cut by 2 bases and J by 2 bases, with 13 bases left in between. The CDR3 consists of 15 residues. This chain's CDR3 is CASSQLDLGTYEQYF. In DNA, the CDR3 is TGCGCCAGCAGCCAATTGGACTTGGGGACCTACGAGCAGTACTTC.

The rearrangement uses TRBV2 and TRBJ1-1, with 9 bases matching TRBD1. The V gene end was trimmed by 7 bases and the J gene end by 5 bases; junction bases not matched to a gene: 8. CDR1 and CDR2 from the germline V gene are SNHLY and FYNNEI. The CDR3 contains 14 residues. The CDR3: CASTQGQGRTEAFF. DNA for the CDR3: TGTGCCAGCACCCAGGGACAGGGAAGGACTGAAGCTTTCTTT.

In this sample, this clonotype turned up once. The chain carries TRBV7-3 and TRBJ2-5, with 12 bases fitting TRBD2. V was clipped by 5 bases and J by 3 bases; unmatched bases: 7. Per germline, CDR1 SGHTA and CDR2 FQGTGA. The CDR3 loop spans 16 amino acids. Here the CDR3 reads CASSPGLAGSEETQYF. CDR3 bases: TGTGCCAGCAGCCCAGGACTAGCGGGGAGTGAAGAGACCCAGTACTTC.

This clonotype has just one count. V and J are TRBV7-9 and TRBJ2-2; 8 bases are shared with TRBD1. The CDR3 totals 16 residues. Trimming removed 5 bases from V and 6 bases from J; junction bases left unmatched: 11. In germline, CDR1 is SEHNR, CDR2 FQNEAQ (reference sequence). DNA of the CDR3: TGTGCCAGCAGCCAACAACAGGGGGTGAGGTCCGGGGAGCTGTTTTTT. This gives the protein CASSQQQGVRSGELFF.

This clonotype was observed a few times. The CDR3 does not end in the conserved phenylalanine or tryptophan, so this is likely a read error. The chain joins TRBV5-4 to TRBJ2-7; possibly TRBD1 for D (5 bases). Per germline, CDR1 SGHNT and CDR2 YYREEE (reference sequence). The CDR3 extends over 14 amino acids. The V and J ends lost 0 bases and 0 bases respectively, with 7 bases between them. Here the CDR3 reads CASSLDRSSYEQYS. CDR3 in DNA: TGTGCCAGCAGCTTGGACAGGAGCTCCTACGAGCAGTACTCC.

V and J are TRBV7-9 and TRBJ2-7; 8 bases agree with TRBD2. The length of the CDR3 is 16 residues. The junction had 10 bases not matched to a gene; V was cut back by 6 bases and J by 0 bases. The germline CDR1 and CDR2 sequences are SEHNR and FQNEAQ (reference sequence). CDR3 in amino acids: CASRDSGGPSSYEQYF. DNA of the CDR3: TGTGCCAGCAGAGACAGCGGGGGCCCCAGCTCCTACGAGCAGTACTTC.

This clonotype was observed once. The chain joins TRBV20-1 to TRBJ2-3; 8 nucleotides align to TRBD2. V dropped 3 bases and J dropped 7; count of bases not matched to a gene: 9. Germline V gives CDR1 DFQATT, CDR2 SNEGSKA (reference sequence). This CDR3 is built from 14 residues. The CDR3 DNA reads TGCAGTGCTAGCGGGGGGGGAGTCGTAAATACGCAGTATTTT. It specifies CSASGGGVVNTQYF.

CDR3 nucleotides: TGTGCCAGTAGTATATGGGGGACTAACTATGGCTACACCTTC. It yields the protein CASSIWGTNYGYTF. The V call is TRBV19, the J call TRBJ1-2; D is perhaps TRBD1 (5 bases). The CDR3 runs 14 residues. The ends were cut back, 2 bases at V and 0 bases at J, with 7 bases in the middle. Germline CDR1 and CDR2: LNHDA and SQIVND (reference sequence).

V is TRBV9 and J is TRBJ2-5; possible D gene TRBD2, 5 bases. V gave up 4 bases and J gave up 5 bases, with 12 bases separating them. The CDR3 totals 13 residues. In germline, CDR1 is SGDLS, CDR2 YYNGEE. CDR3 DNA: TGTGCCAGCAGCCTCGGGGTGAGGGAGACCCAGTACTTC. Its translation is CASSLGVRETQYF.

As concerns this clonotype: The CDR3 end shows no conserved phenylalanine or tryptophan, and so a read error is likely. The chain employs TRBV4-2 and TRBJ2-1; 9 bases agree with TRBD2. Germline V gene lookup returns CDR1 LGHNA and CDR2 YNFKEQ. The CDR3 contains 15 residues. Germline trimming cut 3 bases from V and 4 bases from J; bases unmatched to any gene: 4. Here the CDR3 reads CASSQTTSGYNEQFS. The CDR3, as DNA: TGTGCCAGCAGCCAGACGACTAGCGGTTACAATGAGCAGTTCTCC.

The chain recombines TRBV6-5 with TRBJ1-2; D is ambiguous. The CDR3 is 13 residues long. The V and J ends lost 6 bases and 7 bases respectively, with 15 bases between them. Germline CDR1 MNHEY, CDR2 SVGAGI. The CDR3 reads CASSPGPKSGYTF. The CDR3 coding sequence is TGTGCCAGCAGCCCCGGGCCGAAGAGTGGCTACACCTTC.

This clonotype was seen more than once but under ten times. The rearrangement links TRBV15 to TRBJ2-7; 8 positions agree with TRBD1. The CDR3 is 12 amino acids. Losses at the gene ends were 8 bases for V and 3 bases for J; bases not matched to a gene: 3. Germline V CDR1 and CDR2: LNHNV, YYDKDF (reference sequence). Here the CDR3 reads CATSDRVYEQYF. CDR3 nucleotide sequence: TGTGCCACCTCGGACAGGGTCTACGAGCAGTACTTC.

Comment on this clonotype: An end of the junction does not agree with germline; a read error may underlie this. The chain combines TRBV10-3 with TRBJ1-3, with TRBD1 matching 7 bases. CDR1 is ENHRY and CDR2 is SYGVKD in the germline V gene. CDR3 size: 15 residues. The CDR3 sequence is CASSEEGASGNTIYF. CDR3 sequence (DNA): TGTGCCAGCAGTGAGGAGGGGGCCTCTGGAAACACCATATATTTT.

The V call is TRBV7-2, the J call TRBJ2-2; 7 bases are a match to TRBD1. Germline CDR1 is SGHTA and CDR2 is FQGNSA. CDR3 size: 15 residues. V lost 4 bases to trimming and J lost 1 base; unmatched junction nucleotides: 3. CDR3 residues: CASSSTGLNTGELFF. CDR3 DNA: TGTGCCAGCAGCTCGACAGGGCTGAACACCGGGGAGCTGTTTTTT.

Details on this clonotype: As the CDR3 is not closed by the conserved phenylalanine or tryptophan, this likely results from a read error. The rearrangement links TRBV7-9 to TRBJ1-2; D remains unclear. The V end was cut by 3 bases, the J end by 8 bases, with 10 bases between. CDR3 length: 12 residues. Looked up from germline, CDR1 is SEHNR and CDR2 is FQNEAQ (reference sequence). The CDR3 loop is CASSLGERGYTL. The CDR3 DNA sequence: TGTGCCAGCAGCTTGGGCGAACGGGGCTACACCCTC.

V gene TRBV7-9 combines with J gene TRBJ2-3; D is possibly TRBD1 (5 bases). V shed 5 bases and J shed 1 base, with 10 bases lying between them. CDR3 length equals 14 residues. The germline V gene encodes CDR1 SEHNR and CDR2 FQNEAQ (reference sequence). This chain's CDR3 is CASSAGYGTDTQYF. In DNA, the CDR3 is TGTGCCAGCAGCGCAGGGTACGGCACAGATACGCAGTATTTT.

The chain links TRBV7-2 to TRBJ2-2; 12 positions agree with TRBD2. The CDR3 length is 18 residues. The V and J ends lost 1 base and 4 bases, in that order; junction bases with no gene match: 7. The germline CDR1 and CDR2 sequences are SGHTA and FQGNSA. The CDR3 nucleotides are TGTGCCAGCAGCTTAGTGGCTAGCGGGGGGGTTGGCACCGGGGAGCTGTTTTTT. As protein: CASSLVASGGVGTGELFF.

This clonotype was detected ten times or more. The chain has TRBV5-1 and TRBJ1-1, with D hard to call. The CDR3 has 15 residues. V gave up 1 base and J gave up 4 bases, with 14 bases separating them. Germline values: CDR1 SGHRS, CDR2 YFSETQ. The CDR3 is CASSLSVGRVTEAFF. The CDR3 DNA reads as TGCGCCAGCAGCTTGTCTGTGGGGAGAGTCACTGAAGCTTTCTTT.

The chain links TRBV7-9 to TRBJ2-6; no firm D call. CDR3 length: 13 residues. Trimming cost V 5 bases and J 2 bases, with 4 bases left between them. The germline CDR1 and CDR2 sequences are SEHNR and FQNEAQ (reference sequence). Here the CDR3 reads CASSETGANVLTF. The CDR3 nucleotides are TGTGCCAGCAGCGAAACTGGGGCCAACGTCCTGACTTTC.

The chain couples TRBV7-2 to TRBJ2-7, with 11 bases lining up with TRBD2. This CDR3 region has 15 residues. Trimming at V came to 4 bases and at J to 3 bases, leaving 5 bases not matched to a gene. Germline CDR1 is SGHTA and CDR2 is FQGNSA. The CDR3 DNA reads TGTGCCAGCAGCTACGCCGGGACTAGCGGCTACGAGCAGTACTTC. This gives the protein CASSYAGTSGYEQYF. Combining the CDR3 with reference TRBV7-2 and TRBJ2-7 gives the whole variable domain GAGVSQSPSNKVTEKGKDVELRCDPISGHTALYWYRQSLGQGLEFLIYFQGNSAPDKSGLPSDRFSAERTGGSVSTLTIQRTQQEDSAVYLCASSYAGTSGYEQYFGPGTRLTVT.

In the case of this clonotype: The junction and the germline gene differ at one end; a read error may be behind it. The V call is TRBV5-6, the J call TRBJ2-5; 8 bases map to TRBD1. Germline V gene sequence: CDR1 SGHDT, CDR2 YYEEEE. The CDR3 has 15 amino acids. The CDR3 region has the DNA TGTGCCAGCAGCCAACGGGGGACGGGGTGGACAGGGAAGGACTTC. It yields the protein CASSQRGTGWTGKDF. The full variable domain, in which reference TRBV5-6 and TRBJ2-5 provide the parts outside the CDR3, is DAGVTQSPTHLIKTRGQQVTLRCSPKSGHDTVSWYQQALGQGPQFIFQYYEEEERQRGNFPDRFSGHQFPNYSSELNVNALLLGDSALYLCASSQRGTGWTGKDFGPGTRLLVL.

The rearrangement uses TRBV5-6 and TRBJ1-1; D call uncertain. V was pared by 1 base and J by 3 bases, with 10 bases between. Germline lookup yields CDR1 SGHDT and CDR2 YYEEEE. The CDR3 length is 14 residues. The CDR3 spells CASSLWALDTEAFF. The CDR3 coding sequence is TGTGCCAGCAGCTTGTGGGCACTGGACACTGAAGCTTTCTTT.

The rearrangement uses TRBV24-1 and TRBJ2-7, with a weak D call TRBD1 (6 bases). Trimming removed 6 bases from V and 3 bases from J, with 11 bases in between. The germline V gene has CDR1 KGHDR and CDR2 SFDVKD. This CDR3 region has 13 residues. CDR3 in amino acids: CATSWTAIYEQYF. The CDR3 DNA follows: TGTGCCACCAGTTGGACAGCGATCTACGAGCAGTACTTC.

This chain uses TRBV5-4 with TRBJ2-3, with 9 bases matching TRBD1. V lost 7 bases, J lost 5 bases, and 11 bases stayed unmatched. The CDR3 totals 15 residues. The V gene's germline CDR1 is SGHNT and CDR2 YYREEE (reference sequence). CDR3 sequence: CASGPTGGGIDTQYF. The CDR3 nucleotides are TGTGCCAGCGGACCTACAGGGGGCGGGATAGATACGCAGTATTTT.